The following is a TCR beta chain sequence with its context. The V gene's germline CDR1 is MGHRA and CDR2 YSYEKL. The V and J ends lost 0 bases and 7 bases, in that order; junction bases with no gene match: 12. The CDR3 loop spans 17 amino acids. The data derive from a study of blood T cell repertoires in COVID-19. Clones were read by immunoSEQ multiplex PCR, and TCRdb kept only the in-frame ones, dropping some. Here the sample spans about 27,000 clones, around nine tenths being singletons. The genes are TRBV4-1 and TRBJ2-1, with 7 bases matching TRBD2. This TCR was sampled from a human donor with active COVID-19. The donor label of this sample is uncertain. The specimen was peripheral blood. The CDR3 sequence: CASSQEGAGPPRNEQFF. CDR3 sequence (DNA): TGCGCCAGCAGCCAAGAGGGAGCGGGGCCCCCAAGGAATGAGCAGTTCTTC.